This T cell receptor beta chain stems from a study of T cell responses to AZD1222 COVID-19 vaccine. Findings of the study overall: Vaccine-related CD4 TCRs covered spike, predominating at 160-218 and 743-854.

To note about this clone: Its antigen is not identified.

CDR3 length: 14 amino acids. Trimming cost V 6 bases and J 7 bases; bases outside gene matches: 12. CDR1 is MNHEY and CDR2 is SVGEGT in the germline V gene. Data came from immunoSEQ multiplex PCR; TCRdb stores just in-frame clones and leaves some out. The profile shows roughly 120,000 clones, over 90% of them singletons. The chain has TRBV6-2 or TRBV6-3 and TRBJ2-7; 7 bases fit TRBD1. The sequence was obtained from an adult in good health. Material: peripheral blood, obtained on day 0 of AZD1222 vaccination. The CDR3, as DNA: TGTGCCAGCAGCCTGAGACAGGGATCGCGGGAGCAGTACTTC. It yields the protein CASSLRQGSREQYF.